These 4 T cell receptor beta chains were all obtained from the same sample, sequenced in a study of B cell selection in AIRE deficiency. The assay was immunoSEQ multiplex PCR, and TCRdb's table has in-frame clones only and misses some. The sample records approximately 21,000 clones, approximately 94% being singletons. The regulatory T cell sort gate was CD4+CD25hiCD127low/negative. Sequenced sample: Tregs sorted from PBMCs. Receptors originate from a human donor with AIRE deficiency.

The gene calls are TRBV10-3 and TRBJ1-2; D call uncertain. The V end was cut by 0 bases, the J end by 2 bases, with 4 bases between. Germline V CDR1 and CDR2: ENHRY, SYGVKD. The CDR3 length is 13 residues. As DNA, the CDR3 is TGTGCCATCAGTGAGTCAGGGAACTATGGCTACACCTTC. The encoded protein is CAISESGNYGYTF.

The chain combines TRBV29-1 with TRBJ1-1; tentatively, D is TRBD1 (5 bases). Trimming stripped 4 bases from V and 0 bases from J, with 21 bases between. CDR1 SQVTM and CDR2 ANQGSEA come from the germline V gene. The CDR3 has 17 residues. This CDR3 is CSVVQLRGAAMNTEAFF. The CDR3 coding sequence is TGCAGCGTTGTTCAACTACGAGGGGCAGCGATGAACACTGAAGCTTTCTTT.

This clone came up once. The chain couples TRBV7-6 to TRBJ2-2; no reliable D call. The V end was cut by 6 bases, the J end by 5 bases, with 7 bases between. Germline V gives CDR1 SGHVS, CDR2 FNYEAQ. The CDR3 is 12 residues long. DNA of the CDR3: TGTGCCAGCAGTTCAATTACCGGGGAGCTGTTTTTT. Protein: CASSSITGELFF. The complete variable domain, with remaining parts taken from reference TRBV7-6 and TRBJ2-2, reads GAGVSQSPRYKVTKRGQDVALRCDPISGHVSLYWYRQALGQGPEFLTYFNYEAQQDKSGLPNDRFSAERPEGSISTLTIQRTEQRDSAMYRCASSSITGELFFGEGSRLTVL.

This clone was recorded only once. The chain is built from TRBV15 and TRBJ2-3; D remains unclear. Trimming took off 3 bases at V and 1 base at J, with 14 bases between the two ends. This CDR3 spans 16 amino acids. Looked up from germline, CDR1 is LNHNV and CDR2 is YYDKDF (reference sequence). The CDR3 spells CATSRVTKYGTDTQYF. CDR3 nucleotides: TGTGCCACCAGCAGGGTCACAAAATACGGCACAGATACGCAGTATTTT.